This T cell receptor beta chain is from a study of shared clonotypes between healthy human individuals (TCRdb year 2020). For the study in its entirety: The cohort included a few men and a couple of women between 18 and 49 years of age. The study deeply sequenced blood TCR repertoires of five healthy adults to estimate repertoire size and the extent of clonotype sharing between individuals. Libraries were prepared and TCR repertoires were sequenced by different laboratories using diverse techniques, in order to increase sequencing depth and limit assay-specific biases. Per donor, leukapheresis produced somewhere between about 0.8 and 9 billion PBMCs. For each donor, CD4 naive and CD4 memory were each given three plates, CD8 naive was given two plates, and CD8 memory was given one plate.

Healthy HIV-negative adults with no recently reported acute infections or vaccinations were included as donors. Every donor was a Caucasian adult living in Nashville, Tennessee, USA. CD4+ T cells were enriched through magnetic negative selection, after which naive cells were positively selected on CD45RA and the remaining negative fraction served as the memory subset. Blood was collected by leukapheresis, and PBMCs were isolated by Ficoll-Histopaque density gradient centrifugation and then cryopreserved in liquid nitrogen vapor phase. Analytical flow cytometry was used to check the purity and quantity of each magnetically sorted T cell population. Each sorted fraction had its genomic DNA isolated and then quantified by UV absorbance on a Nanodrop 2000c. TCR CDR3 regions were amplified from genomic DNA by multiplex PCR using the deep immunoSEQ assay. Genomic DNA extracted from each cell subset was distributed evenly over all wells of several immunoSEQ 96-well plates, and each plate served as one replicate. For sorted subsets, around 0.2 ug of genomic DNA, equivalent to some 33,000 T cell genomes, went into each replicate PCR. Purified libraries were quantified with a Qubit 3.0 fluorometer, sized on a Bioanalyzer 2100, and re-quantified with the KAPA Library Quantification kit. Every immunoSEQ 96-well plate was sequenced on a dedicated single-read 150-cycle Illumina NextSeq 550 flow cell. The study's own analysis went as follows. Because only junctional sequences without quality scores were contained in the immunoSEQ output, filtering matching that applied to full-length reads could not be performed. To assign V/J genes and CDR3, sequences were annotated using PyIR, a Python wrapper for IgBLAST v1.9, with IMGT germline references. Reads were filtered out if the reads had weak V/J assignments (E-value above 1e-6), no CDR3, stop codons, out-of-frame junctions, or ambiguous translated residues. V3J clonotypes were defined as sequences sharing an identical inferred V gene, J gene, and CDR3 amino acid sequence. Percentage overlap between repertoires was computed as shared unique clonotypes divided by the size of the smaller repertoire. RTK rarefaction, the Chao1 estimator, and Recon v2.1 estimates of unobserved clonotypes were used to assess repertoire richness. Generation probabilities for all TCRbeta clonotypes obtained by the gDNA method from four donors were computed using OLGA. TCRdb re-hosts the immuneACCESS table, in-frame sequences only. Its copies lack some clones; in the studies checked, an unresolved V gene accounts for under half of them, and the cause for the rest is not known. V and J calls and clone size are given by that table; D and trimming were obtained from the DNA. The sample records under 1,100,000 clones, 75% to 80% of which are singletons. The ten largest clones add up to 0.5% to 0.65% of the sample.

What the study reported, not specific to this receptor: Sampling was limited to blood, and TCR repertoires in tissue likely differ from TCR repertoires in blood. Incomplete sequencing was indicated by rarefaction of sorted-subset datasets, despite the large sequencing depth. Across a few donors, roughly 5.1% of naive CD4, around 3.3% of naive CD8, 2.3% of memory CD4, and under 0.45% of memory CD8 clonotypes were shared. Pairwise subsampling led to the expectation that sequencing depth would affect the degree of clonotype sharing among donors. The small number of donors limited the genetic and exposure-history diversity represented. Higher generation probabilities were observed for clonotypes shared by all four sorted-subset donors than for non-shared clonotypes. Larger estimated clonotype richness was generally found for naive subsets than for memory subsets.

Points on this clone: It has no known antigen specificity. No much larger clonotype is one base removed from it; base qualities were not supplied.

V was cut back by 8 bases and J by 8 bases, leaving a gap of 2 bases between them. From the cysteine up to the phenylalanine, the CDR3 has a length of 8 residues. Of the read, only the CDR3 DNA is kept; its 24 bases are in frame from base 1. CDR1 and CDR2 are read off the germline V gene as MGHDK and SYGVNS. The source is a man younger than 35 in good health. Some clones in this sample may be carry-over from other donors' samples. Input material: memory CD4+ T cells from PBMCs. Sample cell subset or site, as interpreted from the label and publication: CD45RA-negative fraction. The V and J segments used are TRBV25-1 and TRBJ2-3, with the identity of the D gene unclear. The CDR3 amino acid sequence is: CASGTQYF. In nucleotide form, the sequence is TGTGCCAGCGGTACGCAGTATTTT. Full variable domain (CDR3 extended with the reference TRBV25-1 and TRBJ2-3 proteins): EADIYQTPRYLVIGTGKKITLECSQTMGHDKMYWYQQDPGMELHLIHYSYGVNSTEKGDLSSESTVSRIRTEHFPLTLESARPSHTSQYLCASGTQYFGPGTRLTVL.